The next 28 T cell receptor beta chains were all read from a single sample in a study of Tregs in tolerant kidney transplant recipients. These receptors' antigens are unknown. Clones were read by immunoSEQ multiplex PCR, and TCRdb kept only the in-frame ones, dropping some. The sample has 15,000 to 25,000 clones, less than 70% seen once. The sequenced sample consisted of Tregs from blood cultured with allogeneic cells. These receptors all stem from a human donor in good health.

This CDR3 reads CASSQSRAARGYTF. CDR3 in DNA: TGTGCCAGCAGCCAGAGCCGCGCGGCGCGTGGCTACACCTTC. The rearrangement links TRBV5-8 to TRBJ1-2; D unresolved. CDR1 SGHTS and CDR2 YDEGEE come from the germline V gene. This CDR3 contains 14 residues. V lost 4 bases and J lost 7, with 17 bases in between.

This rearrangement joins TRBV15 to TRBJ2-7, with 10 bases fitting TRBD1. This CDR3 has 17 amino acids. V was clipped by 1 base and J by 2 bases; unmatched bases: 8. CDR1 is LNHNV, CDR2 YYDKDF, per germline (reference sequence). The DNA for the CDR3 is TGTGCCACCAGCAGAGGAATTCCCGGGACAGGGGCCTACGAGCAGTACTTC. Its protein product is CATSRGIPGTGAYEQYF. Looking up the rest from reference TRBV15 and TRBJ2-7 gives the full variable domain: DAMVIQNPRYQVTQFGKPVTLSCSQTLNHNVMYWYQQKSSQAPKLLFHYYDKDFNNEADTPDNFQSRRPNTSFCFLDIRSPGLGDTAMYLCATSRGIPGTGAYEQYFGPGTRLTVT.

This chain joins TRBV30 and TRBJ2-3, with 12 bases identical to TRBD2. The germline V gene has CDR1 GTSNPN and CDR2 SVGIG (reference sequence). With V trimmed by 5 bases and J by 1 base, 1 base remained unmatched. The CDR3 is 14 residues long. Here the CDR3 DNA reads TGTGCCTGGCGACTAGCGGGGGGCACAGATACGCAGTATTTT. The encoded protein is CAWRLAGGTDTQYF.

J is TRBJ1-4 and V is TRBV6-5; D call uncertain. CDR1 and CDR2 from the germline V gene are MNHEY and SVGAGI. The germline V and J ends were trimmed by 4 bases and 0 bases, with 9 bases remaining between them. This CDR3 spans 15 amino acids. In nucleotides, the CDR3 is TGTGCCAGCAGTTTGGCATTTGCAACTAATGAAAAACTGTTTTTT. Translation: CASSLAFATNEKLFF.

This clone came up a few times. The V and J genes are TRBV5-1 and TRBJ2-1; D possibly matches TRBD1 or TRBD2 (6 bases each). CDR1 and CDR2 (germline): SGHRS, YFSETQ. CDR3 size: 12 residues. V lost 7 bases and J lost 6, with 11 bases in between. CDR3 nucleotides: TGCGCCAGCGGGCCGGGGGCCAATGAGCAGTTCTTC. Residues: CASGPGANEQFF. Together with reference TRBV5-1 and TRBJ2-1, the CDR3 gives the full variable domain: KAGVTQTPRYLIKTRGQQVTLSCSPISGHRSVSWYQQTPGQGLQFLFEYFSETQRNKGNFPGRFSGRQFSNSRSEMNVSTLELGDSALYLCASGPGANEQFFGPGTRLTVL.

The chain is built from TRBV29-1 and TRBJ2-1; 12 nucleotides match TRBD2. After removal of 1 base from V and 5 bases from J, the junction contained 6 bases not matched to a gene. Germline values: CDR1 SQVTM, CDR2 ANQGSEA. The CDR3 spans 16 residues. The CDR3 is CSVEGGLAGRNNEQFF. CDR3 sequence (DNA): TGCAGCGTTGAAGGGGGACTAGCGGGTAGGAACAATGAGCAGTTCTTC.

This clone showed up just a few times. CDR3 DNA: TGCGCCAGTTCTACCACGAGGTTGACTGAAGCTTTCTTT. It yields the protein CASSTTRLTEAFF. J is TRBJ1-1 and V is TRBV10-2, with no clear D. Germline loops: CDR1 WSHSY, CDR2 SAAADI. The CDR3 consists of 13 residues. The V end lost 9 bases, the J end lost 5 bases, and 16 bases lay between the germline ends.

This clone was seen only a few times. The chain uses TRBV6-5 and TRBJ2-1; D ambiguous. The V gene's germline CDR1 is MNHEY and CDR2 SVGAGI. CDR3 length equals 14 residues. V was trimmed by 0 bases and J by 8 bases, leaving 11 bases between them. This chain's CDR3 is CASSYSVRSDEQFF. CDR3 DNA: TGTGCCAGCAGTTACTCGGTCCGTTCCGATGAGCAGTTCTTC.

The chain links TRBV19 to TRBJ2-2, with 8 bases lining up with TRBD1. The CDR3 is 16 amino acids. From germline, CDR1 is LNHDA and CDR2 SQIVND (reference sequence). V lost 3 bases, J lost 2 bases, and 5 bases stayed unmatched. The CDR3 sequence: CASSIIGTGNTGELFF. CDR3 sequence (DNA): TGTGCCAGTAGTATTATCGGGACAGGAAACACCGGGGAGCTGTTTTTT.

This chain uses TRBV27 with TRBJ2-7; TRBD1 agrees at 7 bases. J gave up 5 bases and V 8 bases, and 18 bases lay outside the gene matches. This CDR3 has 16 residues. Germline CDR1 and CDR2: MNHEY and SMNVEV (reference sequence). CDR3 nucleotides: TGTGCCAGCCAAGGGGGAGTCCGGGACAGATCCAACGAGCAGTACTTC. Translated, it gives CASQGGVRDRSNEQYF.

This clone appeared a few times. The J gene is TRBJ1-3, the V gene TRBV7-9; tentative D call: TRBD1 (6 bases). This CDR3 contains 15 residues. V was cut by 4 bases and J by 0 bases, with 10 bases left in between. CDR1 is SEHNR, CDR2 FQNEAQ, per germline (reference sequence). The CDR3 spells CASSSRGFSGNTIYF. CDR3 sequence (DNA): TGTGCCAGCAGCTCCAGGGGATTCTCTGGAAACACCATATATTTT.

The rearrangement links TRBV2 to TRBJ1-2, with D tentatively TRBD1 (6 bases). CDR3 length: 14 amino acids. V dropped 5 bases and J dropped 4 bases, with 14 bases sitting between them. In germline, CDR1 is SNHLY, CDR2 FYNNEI. The CDR3 DNA reads TGTGCCAGCAGTTTACAGGGTATCGGCTATGGCTACACCTTC. Translated: CASSLQGIGYGYTF.

The V call is TRBV29-1, the J call TRBJ2-1, with TRBD2 identical over 8 bases. The CDR3 totals 15 residues. Per the germline V gene, CDR1 is SQVTM and CDR2 is ANQGSEA. With 3 bases clipped from V and 4 bases from J, the junction kept 8 bases outside the gene matches. CDR3 region: CSVDGGSGIYNEQFF. For the CDR3, the DNA is TGCAGCGTTGACGGAGGTAGCGGGATATACAATGAGCAGTTCTTC.

The chain has TRBV11-2 and TRBJ2-2; 15 nucleotides agree with TRBD2. Per germline, CDR1 SGHAT and CDR2 FQNNGV. V lost 4 bases to trimming and J lost 5 bases; unmatched junction nucleotides: 2. The CDR3 sequence is 16 residues long. CDR3 DNA: TGTGCCAGCAGCTCAGGACTAGCGGGGGGGACCGGGGAGCTGTTTTTT. Amino acids: CASSSGLAGGTGELFF.

This rearrangement joins TRBV18 to TRBJ2-3; D is ambiguous. This CDR3 is built from 12 residues. Per the germline V gene, CDR1 is KGHSH and CDR2 is LQKENI. V lost 6 bases to trimming and J lost 5 bases, with 9 bases between them. CDR3 DNA sequence: TGTGCCAGCTCTAACAGTATAGATACGCAGTATTTT. This translates into CASSNSIDTQYF.

The chain carries TRBV5-1 and TRBJ2-7; D possibly corresponds to TRBD1 (7 bases). This CDR3 comprises 15 residues. V lost 3 bases and J lost 0, with 13 bases in between. Germline assignment: CDR1 SGHRS and CDR2 YFSETQ. This CDR3 reads CASSWGDRDSYEQYF. CDR3 in DNA: TGCGCCAGCAGCTGGGGGGACAGAGACTCCTACGAGCAGTACTTC.

The chain links TRBV10-2 to TRBJ1-1, with D unclear. The germline gives CDR1 WSHSY, CDR2 SAAADI. V lost 5 bases to trimming and J lost 0 bases, with 10 bases between them. The CDR3 consists of 14 residues. CDR3 bases: TGCGCCAGCAGTTGGTCCCCTATGAACACTGAAGCTTTCTTT. Translating gives CASSWSPMNTEAFF.

The chain combines TRBV12-5 with TRBJ1-1, with TRBD1 as a possible D gene (5 bases). Trimming took 3 bases from V and 0 from J, leaving 8 bases between them. Germline CDR1 is LGHNT and CDR2 is FRNRAP. This CDR3 region has 14 residues. CDR3 sequence reads: CASGFGGMNTEAFF. The CDR3 region has the DNA TGTGCTAGTGGTTTTGGGGGGATGAACACTGAAGCTTTCTTT.

This clone was detected a few times. This chain uses TRBV5-1 with TRBJ1-1; the D gene is possibly TRBD1 (5 bases). Germline V gives CDR1 SGHRS, CDR2 YFSETQ. The V end was cut by 5 bases, the J end by 0 bases, with 14 bases between. The CDR3 sequence is 15 residues long. The chain's CDR3 is CASRVGGTMNTEAFF. As DNA, the CDR3 is TGCGCCAGCAGAGTCGGGGGGACGATGAACACTGAAGCTTTCTTT.

This clone was counted between two and nine times. The CDR3 nucleotides are TGTGCCAGCAGTCAAGCCGGGAGGGGTCTTTTCTCCTACAATGAGCAGTTCTTC. Amino acids: CASSQAGRGLFSYNEQFF. This chain uses TRBV25-1 with TRBJ2-1, with 8 nucleotides matching TRBD2. This CDR3 comprises 18 residues. Germline V gives CDR1 MGHDK, CDR2 SYGVNS. Losses at the gene ends were 5 bases for V and 0 bases for J; bases not matched to a gene: 12.

The V call is TRBV11-2, the J call TRBJ1-2; D possibly corresponds to TRBD1 (6 bases). This CDR3 is built from 15 residues. V lost 5 bases to trimming and J lost 0 bases, with 13 bases between them. The germline CDR1 and CDR2 sequences are SGHAT and FQNNGV. The CDR3 nucleotides read TGTGCCAGCAGCCAGAGGGGGGTTTCTAACTATGGCTACACCTTC. This encodes CASSQRGVSNYGYTF.

The chain has TRBV5-4 and TRBJ2-1, with D possibly being TRBD1 (6 bases). CDR1 is SGHNT, CDR2 YYREEE, per germline (reference sequence). CDR3 size: 17 residues. The V and J ends lost 4 bases and 11 bases respectively, with 28 bases between them. CDR3 sequence (DNA): TGTGCCAGCAGCCAAGATCCCTTATCCTACAGGGCGCGAAAGCAGTTCTTC. Translated: CASSQDPLSYRARKQFF.

V gene TRBV6-1 combines with J gene TRBJ2-5; D is undetermined. V was trimmed by 2 bases and J by 4 bases, leaving 11 bases between them. The CDR3 has 14 amino acids. The germline V gene has CDR1 MNHNS and CDR2 SASEGT. The CDR3, as DNA: TGTGCCAGCAGTGAACAACCTATAGGAGAGACCCAGTACTTC. It is translated as CASSEQPIGETQYF.

The rearrangement uses TRBV30 and TRBJ2-5, with D hard to call. The CDR3 sequence is 13 residues long. In germline, CDR1 is GTSNPN, CDR2 SVGIG (reference sequence). The V and J ends lost 3 bases and 3 bases respectively, with 11 bases between them. The CDR3 nucleotides are TGTGCCTGGAGGGCATGGGCGAAAGAGACCCAGTACTTC. Encoded protein: CAWRAWAKETQYF.

The chain recombines TRBV19 with TRBJ2-2; 9 nucleotides agree with TRBD1. Trimming removed 6 bases from V and 2 bases from J; junction bases left unmatched: 4. Germline V gives CDR1 LNHDA, CDR2 SQIVND (reference sequence). The CDR3 is 15 amino acids. CDR3 sequence reads: CASRGTGRNTGELFF. CDR3 DNA: TGTGCCAGTAGGGGGACAGGGAGAAACACCGGGGAGCTGTTTTTT.

CDR3 in DNA: TGCGCCAGCAGCTTGGACCGGGAATTCAGCGAGCAGTACTTC. It specifies CASSLDREFSEQYF. V gene TRBV5-1 combines with J gene TRBJ2-7; tentative D call: TRBD2 (5 bases). Germline values: CDR1 SGHRS, CDR2 YFSETQ. The CDR3 consists of 14 residues. Trimming pared 0 bases from V and 6 bases from J, leaving 13 bases between.

J is TRBJ2-1 and V is TRBV4-1; 10 bases match TRBD1. The germline V gene encodes CDR1 MGHRA and CDR2 YSYEKL. The ends lost 1 base at V and 9 bases at J; junction bases unmatched: 0. The CDR3 is 13 amino acids. The CDR3 sequence: CASSQGQGAEQFF. The CDR3, as DNA: TGCGCCAGCAGCCAAGGACAGGGGGCTGAGCAGTTCTTC.

This chain links TRBV2 with TRBJ2-1; TRBD2 aligns across 11 bases. Germline CDR1 and CDR2: SNHLY and FYNNEI. Trimming at V came to 4 bases and at J to 7 bases, leaving 9 bases not matched to a gene. This CDR3 has 16 residues. The CDR3 region has the DNA TGTGCCAGCAGTGTGGGCGCTAGCGGGGGGTCAAATGAGCAGTTCTTC. It translates to CASSVGASGGSNEQFF.